This record concerns one TCR beta chain sequence. Study processing details: It was from reference gene primer amplification that nucleated cell counts were estimated. Profiled with immunoSEQ multiplex PCR; TCRdb holds only in-frame clones, not every one. V and J calls and clone size come straight from that table; D and trimming were deduced from the DNA. Among more than 300,000 clones, over 75% were seen once, and the ten largest hold roughly 2%. This sample stems from a study of blood T cell repertoires in COVID-19. Across the study: Donors of Cohort 3 who recovered were those that had two negative PCRs, clearance, or symptom resolution. The analysed material was cDNA or gDNA that came from T cells, B-cell-depleted T cells, or PBMCs.

Enrollees, 18 to 89 years old, lived in 24 US areas. CDR1 MNHEY and CDR2 SVGAGI come from the germline V gene. The CDR3 has 14 residues. Unmatched junction bases numbered 1, after V lost 2 bases and J lost 7 bases. The origin of this receptor is a man aged 35 to 55 in a cohort exposed to, infected with or recovered from COVID-19 (not recorded which). The genes are TRBV6-5 and TRBJ2-2, with 10 bases that match TRBD2. Sequenced input: PBMCs or T cells enriched from blood (not recorded which). The CDR3 sequence is CASSYGLAVGELFF. The CDR3 bases are TGTGCCAGCAGTTACGGACTAGCGGTCGGGGAGCTGTTTTTT.